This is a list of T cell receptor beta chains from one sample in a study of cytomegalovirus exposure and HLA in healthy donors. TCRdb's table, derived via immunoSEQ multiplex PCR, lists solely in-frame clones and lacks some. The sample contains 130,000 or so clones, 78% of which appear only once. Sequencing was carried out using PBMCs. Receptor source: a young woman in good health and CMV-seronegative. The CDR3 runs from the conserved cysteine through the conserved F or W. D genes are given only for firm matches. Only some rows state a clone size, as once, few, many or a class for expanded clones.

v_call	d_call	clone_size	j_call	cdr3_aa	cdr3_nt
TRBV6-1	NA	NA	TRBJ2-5	CASSGDNLSETQYF	TGTGCCAGCAGTGGGGACAACCTCTCTGAGACCCAGTACTTC
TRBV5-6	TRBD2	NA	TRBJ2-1	CASSSMQTSGRAEGIF	TGTGCCAGCAGCTCTATGCAGACTAGCGGGAGGGCCGAGGGAATCTTC
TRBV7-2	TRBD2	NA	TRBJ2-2	CASSFRLAGTGELFF	TGTGCCAGCAGCTTTCGACTAGCGGGAACCGGGGAGCTGTTTTTT
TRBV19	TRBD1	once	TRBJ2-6	CASRPGQGIPGANVLTF	TGTGCCAGTAGGCCGGGACAGGGTATACCTGGGGCCAACGTCCTGACTTTC
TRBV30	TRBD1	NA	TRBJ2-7	CAWSWGQGLYEQYF	TGTGCCTGGAGTTGGGGACAGGGTCTCTACGAGCAGTACTTC
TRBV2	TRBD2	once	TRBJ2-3	CASTLLTSGSPDTQYF	TGTGCCAGCACCCTTTTGACTAGCGGGAGTCCTGATACGCAGTATTTT
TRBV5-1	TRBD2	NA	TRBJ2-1	CASSLRSGRENFSYNEQFF	TGCGCCAGCAGCTTACGTAGCGGGAGGGAGAACTTCTCCTACAATGAGCAGTTCTTC
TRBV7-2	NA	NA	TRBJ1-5	CASSLALRGTQPQHF	TGTGCCAGCAGCTTAGCGCTCCGGGGAACTCAGCCCCAGCATTTT
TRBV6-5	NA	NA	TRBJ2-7	CASSYRRNYEQYF	TGTGCCAGCAGTTACAGGCGGAACTACGAGCAGTACTTC
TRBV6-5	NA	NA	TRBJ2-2	CATITANTGELFF	TGTGCCACCATCACAGCGAACACCGGGGAGCTGTTTTTT
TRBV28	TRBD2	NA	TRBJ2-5	CASSSLAGGPETQYF	TGTGCCAGCAGTTCCCTAGCGGGGGGACCAGAGACCCAGTACTTC
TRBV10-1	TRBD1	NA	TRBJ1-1	CASSNGRQGNTEAFF	TGCGCCAGCAGCAATGGGAGACAGGGGAACACTGAAGCTTTCTTT
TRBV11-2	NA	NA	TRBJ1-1	CASSLEGLYTEAFF	TGTGCCAGCAGCTTGGAGGGTTTGTACACTGAAGCTTTCTTT
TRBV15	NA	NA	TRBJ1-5	CATSTGTPSDQPQHF	TGTGCCACCAGCACCGGGACACCGTCAGATCAGCCCCAGCATTTT
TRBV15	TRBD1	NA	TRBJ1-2	CATSRGDRVGYTF	TGTGCCACCAGCAGGGGGGACAGGGTGGGCTACACCTTC
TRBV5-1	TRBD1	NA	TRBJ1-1	CASSLRPLGQGNTEAFF	TGCGCCAGCAGCTTGAGGCCCCTGGGACAGGGTAACACTGAAGCTTTCTTT
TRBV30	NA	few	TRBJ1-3	CAWSGDSGNTIYF	TGTGCCTGGAGCGGGGACTCTGGAAACACCATATATTTT
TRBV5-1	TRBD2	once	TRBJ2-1	CASILAGGLIDEQFF	TGCGCCAGCATCTTAGCGGGAGGGCTGATAGATGAGCAGTTCTTC
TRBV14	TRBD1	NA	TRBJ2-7	CASSPDRGSEQYF	TGTGCCAGCAGCCCCGACAGGGGAAGCGAGCAGTACTTC
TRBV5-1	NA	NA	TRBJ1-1	CASRPTGRTEAFF	TGCGCCAGCAGACCTACAGGGCGCACTGAAGCTTTCTTT
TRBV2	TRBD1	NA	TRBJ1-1	CASPGQGSLIGTEAFF	TGTGCCAGCCCTGGACAGGGGTCCCTTATAGGCACTGAAGCTTTCTTT
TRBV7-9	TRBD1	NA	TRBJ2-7	CASSRQGWRSEQYF	TGTGCCAGCAGTCGACAGGGTTGGCGGAGCGAGCAGTACTTC
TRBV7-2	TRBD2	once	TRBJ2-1	CASSQTHTGGSYNEQFF	TGTGCCAGCAGCCAGACCCACACGGGAGGTTCCTACAATGAGCAGTTCTTC
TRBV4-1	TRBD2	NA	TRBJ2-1	CASSQDPTSGRNEQFF	TGCGCCAGCAGCCAAGATCCGACTAGCGGGAGGAATGAGCAGTTCTTC
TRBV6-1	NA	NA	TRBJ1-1	CASSPQGGNTEAFF	TGTGCCAGCAGTCCCCAAGGGGGGAACACTGAAGCTTTCTTT
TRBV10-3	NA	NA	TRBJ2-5	CAISDPPGGGQGSQETQYF	TGTGCCATCAGTGATCCCCCGGGGGGGGGACAGGGAAGCCAAGAGACCCAGTACTTC
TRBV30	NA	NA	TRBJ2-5	CAWAKGGRETQYF	TGTGCCTGGGCCAAGGGGGGGCGAGAGACCCAGTACTTC
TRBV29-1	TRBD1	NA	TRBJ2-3	CSVLTGSSLTDTQYF	TGCAGCGTCCTGACAGGGTCGTCCCTCACAGATACGCAGTATTTT
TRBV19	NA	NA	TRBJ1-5	CASSTLYREKPQHF	TGTGCCAGTAGTACGTTATACAGGGAGAAGCCCCAGCATTTT
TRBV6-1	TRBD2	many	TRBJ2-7	CASSETSGRPDEQYF	TGTGCCAGCAGTGAGACTAGCGGGAGGCCGGACGAGCAGTACTTC
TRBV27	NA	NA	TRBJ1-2	CASSGGGVGYGYTF	TGTGCCAGCAGTGGGGGGGGAGTAGGGTATGGCTACACCTTC
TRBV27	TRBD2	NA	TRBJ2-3	CASSWGSGRPTDTQYF	TGTGCCAGCAGTTGGGGTAGCGGGAGGCCCACAGATACGCAGTATTTT
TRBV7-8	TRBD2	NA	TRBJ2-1	CASSFLNGRRHEQFF	TGTGCCAGCAGCTTCTTGAACGGGAGGCGCCATGAGCAGTTCTTC
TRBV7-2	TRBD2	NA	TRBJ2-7	CASSLEAGGTEQYF	TGTGCCAGCAGCTTAGAAGCGGGAGGGACCGAGCAGTACTTC
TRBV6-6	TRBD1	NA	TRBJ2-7	CASNPGQGGEQYF	TGTGCCAGCAACCCCGGACAGGGCGGCGAGCAGTACTTC
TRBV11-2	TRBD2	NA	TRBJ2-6	CASSFGLAGPHSGANVLTF	TGTGCCAGCAGCTTCGGACTAGCGGGGCCTCACTCTGGGGCCAACGTCCTGACTTTC
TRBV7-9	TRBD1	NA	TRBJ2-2	CSSSYRDSYTGELFF	TGTTCCAGCAGTTATCGGGACAGTTACACCGGGGAGCTGTTTTTT
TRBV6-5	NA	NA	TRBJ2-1	CASRGPSSYNEQFF	TGTGCCAGCAGGGGCCCGAGCTCCTACAATGAGCAGTTCTTC
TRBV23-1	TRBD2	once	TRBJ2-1	CASSNGLAGARGEQFF	TGCGCCAGCAGTAATGGACTAGCGGGAGCGAGGGGTGAGCAGTTCTTC
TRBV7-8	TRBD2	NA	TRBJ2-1	CASSLVVGTSVIVGHEQFF	TGTGCCAGCAGCTTAGTCGTAGGGACTAGCGTCATTGTTGGCCATGAGCAGTTCTTC